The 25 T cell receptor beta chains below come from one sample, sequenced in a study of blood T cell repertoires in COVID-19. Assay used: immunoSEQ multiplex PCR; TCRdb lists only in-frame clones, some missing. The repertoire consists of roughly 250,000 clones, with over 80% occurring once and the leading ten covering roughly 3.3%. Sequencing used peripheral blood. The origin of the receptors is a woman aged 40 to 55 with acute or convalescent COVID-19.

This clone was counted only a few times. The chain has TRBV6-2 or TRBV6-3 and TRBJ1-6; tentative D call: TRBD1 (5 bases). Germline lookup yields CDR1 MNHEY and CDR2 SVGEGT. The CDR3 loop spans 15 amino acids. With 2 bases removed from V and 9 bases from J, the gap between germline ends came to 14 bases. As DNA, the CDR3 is TGTGCCAGCAGTTACGCCGCAGGGATGAGTTCACCCCTCCACTTT. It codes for CASSYAAGMSSPLHF.

The CDR3 DNA follows: TGTGCCAGCGGCGGACAGACGTTTGAAAAACTGTTTTTT. This sequence encodes CASGGQTFEKLFF. The J gene is TRBJ1-4, the V gene TRBV2; D may be TRBD1 (6 bases). Trimming left V 8 bases short and J 7 bases short, with 14 bases between. The CDR3 has 13 residues. Germline V gene sequence: CDR1 SNHLY, CDR2 FYNNEI.

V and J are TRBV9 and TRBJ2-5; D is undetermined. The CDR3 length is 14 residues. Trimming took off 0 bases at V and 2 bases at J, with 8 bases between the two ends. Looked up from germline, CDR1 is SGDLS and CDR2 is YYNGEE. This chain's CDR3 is CASSVGNMQETQYF. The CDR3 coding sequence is TGTGCCAGCAGCGTAGGTAACATGCAAGAGACCCAGTACTTC. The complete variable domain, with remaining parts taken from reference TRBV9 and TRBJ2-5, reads DSGVTQTPKHLITATGQRVTLRCSPRSGDLSVYWYQQSLDQGLQFLIQYYNGEERAKGNILERFSAQQFPDLHSELNLSSLELGDSALYFCASSVGNMQETQYFGPGTRLLVL.

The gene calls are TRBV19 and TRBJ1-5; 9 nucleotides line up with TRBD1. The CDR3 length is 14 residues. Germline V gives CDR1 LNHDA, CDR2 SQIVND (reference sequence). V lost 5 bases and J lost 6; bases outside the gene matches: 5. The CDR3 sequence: CASSWDRAGQPQHF. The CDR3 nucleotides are TGTGCCAGTAGTTGGGACAGGGCGGGTCAGCCCCAGCATTTT.

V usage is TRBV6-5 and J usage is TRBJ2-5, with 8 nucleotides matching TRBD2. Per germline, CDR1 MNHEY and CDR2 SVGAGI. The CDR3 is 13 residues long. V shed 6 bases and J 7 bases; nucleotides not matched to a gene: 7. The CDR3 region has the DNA TGTGCCAGCAGCCCGGGAGGGTACGGGACCCAGTACTTC. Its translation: CASSPGGYGTQYF.

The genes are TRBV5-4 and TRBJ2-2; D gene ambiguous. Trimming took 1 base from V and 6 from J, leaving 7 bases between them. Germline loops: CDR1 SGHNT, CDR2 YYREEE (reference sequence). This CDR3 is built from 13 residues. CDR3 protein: CASSLTAAGELFF. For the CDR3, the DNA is TGTGCCAGCAGCTTGACTGCGGCCGGGGAGCTGTTTTTT.

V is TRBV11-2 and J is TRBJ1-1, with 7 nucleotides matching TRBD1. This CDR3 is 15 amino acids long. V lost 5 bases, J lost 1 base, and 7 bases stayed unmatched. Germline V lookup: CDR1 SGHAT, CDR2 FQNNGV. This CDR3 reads CASSMGDSRNTEAFF. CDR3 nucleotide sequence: TGTGCCAGCAGCATGGGGGACAGCCGGAACACTGAAGCTTTCTTT.

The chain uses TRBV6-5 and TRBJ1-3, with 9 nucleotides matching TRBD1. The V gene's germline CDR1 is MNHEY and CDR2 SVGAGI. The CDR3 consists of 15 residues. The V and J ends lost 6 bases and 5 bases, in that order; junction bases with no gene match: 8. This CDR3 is CASRDRGRNRNTIYF. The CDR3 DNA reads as TGTGCCAGCAGGGACAGGGGAAGGAACAGAAACACCATATATTTT.

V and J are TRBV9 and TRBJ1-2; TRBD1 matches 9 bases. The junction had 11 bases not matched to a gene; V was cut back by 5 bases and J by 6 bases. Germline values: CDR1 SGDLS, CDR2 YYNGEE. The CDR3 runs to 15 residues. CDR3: CASRRGQGGGDGYTF. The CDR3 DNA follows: TGTGCCAGCAGGAGGGGACAGGGAGGAGGTGATGGCTACACCTTC.

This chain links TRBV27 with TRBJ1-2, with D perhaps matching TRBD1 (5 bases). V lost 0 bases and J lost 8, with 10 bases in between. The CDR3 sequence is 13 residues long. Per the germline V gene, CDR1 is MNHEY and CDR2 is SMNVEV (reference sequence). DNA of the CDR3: TGTGCCAGCAGTTTATCAGGGGCGCAGGGCTACACCTTC. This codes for CASSLSGAQGYTF.

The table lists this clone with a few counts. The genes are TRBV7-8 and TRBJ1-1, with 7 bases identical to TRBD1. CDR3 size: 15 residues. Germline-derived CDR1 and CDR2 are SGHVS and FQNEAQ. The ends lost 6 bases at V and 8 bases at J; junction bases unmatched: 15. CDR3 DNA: TGTGCCAGCAGGACCTCTGGGACAGCTAATGCAGAAGCTTTCTTT. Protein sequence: CASRTSGTANAEAFF.

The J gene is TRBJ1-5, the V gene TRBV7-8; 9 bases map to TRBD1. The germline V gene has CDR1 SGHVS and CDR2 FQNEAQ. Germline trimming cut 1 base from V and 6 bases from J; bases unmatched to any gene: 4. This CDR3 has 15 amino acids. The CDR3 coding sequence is TGTGCCAGCAGCTTAGGAATGGACAGGGGTCAGCCCCAGCATTTT. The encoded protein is CASSLGMDRGQPQHF.

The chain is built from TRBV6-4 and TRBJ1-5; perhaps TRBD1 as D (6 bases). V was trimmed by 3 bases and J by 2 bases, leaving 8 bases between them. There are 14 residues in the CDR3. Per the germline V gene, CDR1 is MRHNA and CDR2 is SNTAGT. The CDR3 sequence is CASSEKGGNQPQHF. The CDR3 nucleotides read TGTGCCAGCAGTGAGAAGGGGGGCAATCAGCCCCAGCATTTT.

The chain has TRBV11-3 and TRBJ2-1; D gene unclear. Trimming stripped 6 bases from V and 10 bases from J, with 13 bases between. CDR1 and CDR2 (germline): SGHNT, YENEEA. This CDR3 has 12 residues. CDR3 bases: TGTGCCAGCAGTCTAGGCCCTGGAGAGCAGTTCTTC. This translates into CASSLGPGEQFF.

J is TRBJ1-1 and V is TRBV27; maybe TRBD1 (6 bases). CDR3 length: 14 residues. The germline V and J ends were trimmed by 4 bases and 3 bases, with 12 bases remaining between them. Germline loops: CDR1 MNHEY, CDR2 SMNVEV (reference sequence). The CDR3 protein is CASSYQGYYTEAFF. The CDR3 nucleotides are TGTGCCAGCAGTTATCAGGGGTATTACACTGAAGCTTTCTTT.

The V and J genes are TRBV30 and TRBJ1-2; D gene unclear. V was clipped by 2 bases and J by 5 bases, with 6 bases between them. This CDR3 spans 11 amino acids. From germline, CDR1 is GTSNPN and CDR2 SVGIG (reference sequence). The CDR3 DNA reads TGTGCCTGGAGTACTGCTTATGGCTACACCTTC. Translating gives CAWSTAYGYTF.

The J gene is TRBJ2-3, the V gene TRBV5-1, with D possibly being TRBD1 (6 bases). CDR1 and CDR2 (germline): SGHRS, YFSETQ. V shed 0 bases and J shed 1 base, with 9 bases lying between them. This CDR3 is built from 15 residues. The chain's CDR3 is CASSLANRGTDTQYF. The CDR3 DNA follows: TGCGCCAGCAGCTTGGCCAACAGGGGCACAGATACGCAGTATTTT.

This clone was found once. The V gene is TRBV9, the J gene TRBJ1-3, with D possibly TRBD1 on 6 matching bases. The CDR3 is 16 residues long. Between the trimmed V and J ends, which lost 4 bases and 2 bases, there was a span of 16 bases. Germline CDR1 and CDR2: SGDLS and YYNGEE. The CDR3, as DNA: TGTGCCAGCAGCCCGTGGAGGGGGGGCACTGGAAACACCATATATTTT. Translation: CASSPWRGGTGNTIYF.

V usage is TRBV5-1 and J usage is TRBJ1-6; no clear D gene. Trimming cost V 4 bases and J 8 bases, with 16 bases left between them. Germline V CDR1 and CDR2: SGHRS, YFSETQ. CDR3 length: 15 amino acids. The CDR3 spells CASSRLEGPDSPLHF. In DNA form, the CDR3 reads TGCGCCAGCAGCCGCCTAGAGGGTCCGGATTCACCCCTCCACTTT.

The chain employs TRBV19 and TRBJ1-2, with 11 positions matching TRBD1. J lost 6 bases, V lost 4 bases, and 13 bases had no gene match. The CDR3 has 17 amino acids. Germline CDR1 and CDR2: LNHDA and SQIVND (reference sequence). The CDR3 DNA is TGTGCCAGTAGTAGACCTTACACCGGGACAGGGGGAGATGGCTACACCTTC. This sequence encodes CASSRPYTGTGGDGYTF.

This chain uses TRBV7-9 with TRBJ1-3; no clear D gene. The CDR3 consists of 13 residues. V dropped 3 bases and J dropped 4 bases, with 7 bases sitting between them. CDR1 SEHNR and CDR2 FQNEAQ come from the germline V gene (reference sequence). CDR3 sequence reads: CASSLARGNTIYF. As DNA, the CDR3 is TGTGCCAGCAGCTTGGCGAGGGGAAACACCATATATTTT.

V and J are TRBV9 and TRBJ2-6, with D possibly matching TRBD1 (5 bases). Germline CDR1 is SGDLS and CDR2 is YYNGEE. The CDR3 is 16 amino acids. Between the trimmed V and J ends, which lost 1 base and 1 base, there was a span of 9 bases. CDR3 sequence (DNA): TGTGCCAGCAGCGTACAGCCAGGGTCTGGGGCCAACGTCCTGACTTTC. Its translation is CASSVQPGSGANVLTF. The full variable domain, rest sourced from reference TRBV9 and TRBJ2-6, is DSGVTQTPKHLITATGQRVTLRCSPRSGDLSVYWYQQSLDQGLQFLIQYYNGEERAKGNILERFSAQQFPDLHSELNLSSLELGDSALYFCASSVQPGSGANVLTFGAGSRLTVL.

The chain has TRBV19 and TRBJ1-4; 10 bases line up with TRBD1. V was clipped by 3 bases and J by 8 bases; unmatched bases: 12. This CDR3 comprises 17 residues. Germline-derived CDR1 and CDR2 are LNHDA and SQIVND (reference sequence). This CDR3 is CASSILSGGQGREKLFF. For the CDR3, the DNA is TGTGCCAGTAGTATTTTATCTGGGGGACAGGGGAGAGAAAAACTGTTTTTT.

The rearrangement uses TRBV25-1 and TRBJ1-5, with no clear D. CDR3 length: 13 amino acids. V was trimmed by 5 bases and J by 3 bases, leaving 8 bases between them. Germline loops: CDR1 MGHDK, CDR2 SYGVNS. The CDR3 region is CASSSGYNQPQHF. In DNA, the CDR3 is TGTGCCAGCAGTTCGGGGTACAATCAGCCCCAGCATTTT.

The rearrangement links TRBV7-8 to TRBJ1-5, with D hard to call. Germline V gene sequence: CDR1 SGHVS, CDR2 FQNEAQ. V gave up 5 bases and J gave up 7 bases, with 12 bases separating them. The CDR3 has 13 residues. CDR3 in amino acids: CASSAEFLQPQHF. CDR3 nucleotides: TGTGCCAGCAGCGCCGAGTTTTTACAGCCCCAGCATTTT.